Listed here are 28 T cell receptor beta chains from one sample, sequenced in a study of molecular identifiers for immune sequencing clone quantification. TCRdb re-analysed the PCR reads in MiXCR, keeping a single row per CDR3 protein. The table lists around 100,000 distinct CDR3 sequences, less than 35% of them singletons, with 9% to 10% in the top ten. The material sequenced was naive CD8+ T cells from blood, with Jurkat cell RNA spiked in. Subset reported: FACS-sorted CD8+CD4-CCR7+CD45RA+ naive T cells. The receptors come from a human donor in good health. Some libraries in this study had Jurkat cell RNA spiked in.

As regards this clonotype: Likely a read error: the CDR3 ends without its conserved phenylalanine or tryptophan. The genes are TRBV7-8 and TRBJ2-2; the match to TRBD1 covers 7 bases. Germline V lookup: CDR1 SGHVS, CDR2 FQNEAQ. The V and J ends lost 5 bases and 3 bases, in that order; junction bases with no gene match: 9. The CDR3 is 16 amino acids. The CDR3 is CASSRPDRADTGELFV. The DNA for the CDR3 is TGTGCCAGCAGCCGACCCGACAGGGCGGACACCGGGGAGCTGTTTGTT.

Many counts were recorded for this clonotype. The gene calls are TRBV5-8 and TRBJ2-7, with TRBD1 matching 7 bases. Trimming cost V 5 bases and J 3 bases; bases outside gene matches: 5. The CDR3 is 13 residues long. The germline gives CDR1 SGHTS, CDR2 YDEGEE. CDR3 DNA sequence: TGTGCCAGCAGTCCGGGACAGAACTACGAGCAGTACTTC. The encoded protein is CASSPGQNYEQYF.

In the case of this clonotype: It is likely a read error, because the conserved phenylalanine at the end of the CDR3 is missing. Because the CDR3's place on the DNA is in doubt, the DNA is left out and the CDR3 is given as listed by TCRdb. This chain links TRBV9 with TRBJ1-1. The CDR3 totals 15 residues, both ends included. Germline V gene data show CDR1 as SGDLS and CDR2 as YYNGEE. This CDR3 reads CASSLAAYMNTEAII.

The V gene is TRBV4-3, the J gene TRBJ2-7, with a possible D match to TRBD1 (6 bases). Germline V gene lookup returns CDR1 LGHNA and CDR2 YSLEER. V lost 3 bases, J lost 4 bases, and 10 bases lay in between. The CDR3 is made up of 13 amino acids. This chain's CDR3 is CASSQQQGYEQYF. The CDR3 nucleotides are TGCGCCAGCAGCCAGCAACAGGGATACGAGCAGTACTTC.

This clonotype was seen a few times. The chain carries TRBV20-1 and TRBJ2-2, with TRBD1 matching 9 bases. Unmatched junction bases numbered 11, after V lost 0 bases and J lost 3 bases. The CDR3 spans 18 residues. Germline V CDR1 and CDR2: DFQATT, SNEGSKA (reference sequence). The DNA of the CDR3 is TGCAGTGCTAGAGATCTAAGAGGGACAGGGCCCCACACCGGGGAGCTGTTTTTT. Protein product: CSARDLRGTGPHTGELFF.

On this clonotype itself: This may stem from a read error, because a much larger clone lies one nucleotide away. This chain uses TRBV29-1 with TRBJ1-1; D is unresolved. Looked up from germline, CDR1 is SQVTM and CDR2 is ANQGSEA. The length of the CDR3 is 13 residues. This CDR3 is CSVEERSADEALF. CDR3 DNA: TGCAGCGTTGAAGAAAGGTCAGCCGATGAAGCTCTCTTT.

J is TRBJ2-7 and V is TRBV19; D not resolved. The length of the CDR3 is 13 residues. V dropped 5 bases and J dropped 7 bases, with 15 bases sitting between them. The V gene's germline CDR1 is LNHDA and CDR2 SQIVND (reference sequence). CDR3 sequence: CASSRTVTTEQYF. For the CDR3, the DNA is TGTGCCAGTAGTCGAACGGTCACTACAGAGCAGTACTTC.

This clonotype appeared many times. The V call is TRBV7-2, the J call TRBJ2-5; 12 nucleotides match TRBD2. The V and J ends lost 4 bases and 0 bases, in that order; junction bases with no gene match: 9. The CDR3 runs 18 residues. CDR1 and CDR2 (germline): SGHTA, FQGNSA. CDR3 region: CASSSPGLAGPYQETQYF. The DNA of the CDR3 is TGTGCCAGCAGCTCCCCGGGACTAGCGGGCCCGTACCAAGAGACCCAGTACTTC. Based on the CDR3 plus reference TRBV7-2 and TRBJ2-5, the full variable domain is GAGVSQSPSNKVTEKGKDVELRCDPISGHTALYWYRQSLGQGLEFLIYFQGNSAPDKSGLPSDRFSAERTGGSVSTLTIQRTQQEDSAVYLCASSSPGLAGPYQETQYFGPGTRLLVL.

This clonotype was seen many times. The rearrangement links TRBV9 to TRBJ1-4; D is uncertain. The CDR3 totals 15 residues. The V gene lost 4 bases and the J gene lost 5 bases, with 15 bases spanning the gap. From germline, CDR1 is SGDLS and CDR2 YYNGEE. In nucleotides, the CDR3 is TGTGCCAGCAGCTCCCAGCTTCGGCGGAATGAAAAACTGTTTTTT. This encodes CASSSQLRRNEKLFF. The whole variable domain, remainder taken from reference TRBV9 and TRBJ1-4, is DSGVTQTPKHLITATGQRVTLRCSPRSGDLSVYWYQQSLDQGLQFLIQYYNGEERAKGNILERFSAQQFPDLHSELNLSSLELGDSALYFCASSSQLRRNEKLFFGSGTQLSVL.

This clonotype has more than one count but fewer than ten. In DNA, the CDR3 is TGTGCCACCCTCGGGGGCAACACCGGGGAGCTGTTTTTT. Encoded protein: CATLGGNTGELFF. The V call is TRBV15, the J call TRBJ2-2; either TRBD1 or TRBD2 may fit D (6 bases each). Germline V gene data show CDR1 as LNHNV and CDR2 as YYDKDF (reference sequence). The V end lost 8 bases, the J end lost 2 bases, and 9 bases lay between the germline ends. The CDR3 has 13 residues.

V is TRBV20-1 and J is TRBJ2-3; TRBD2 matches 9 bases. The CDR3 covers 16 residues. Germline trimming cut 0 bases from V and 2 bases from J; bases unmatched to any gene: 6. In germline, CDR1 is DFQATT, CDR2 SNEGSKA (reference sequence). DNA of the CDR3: TGCAGTGCTAGAGAGGCTAGCGGGGAGATCACAGATACGCAGTATTTT. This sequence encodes CSAREASGEITDTQYF.

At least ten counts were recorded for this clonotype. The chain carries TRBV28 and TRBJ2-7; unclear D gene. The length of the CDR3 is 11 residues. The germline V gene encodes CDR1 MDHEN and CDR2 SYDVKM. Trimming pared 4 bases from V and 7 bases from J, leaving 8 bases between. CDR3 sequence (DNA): TGTGCCAGCAGTTCGAGACATGAGCAGTACTTC. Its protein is CASSSRHEQYF.

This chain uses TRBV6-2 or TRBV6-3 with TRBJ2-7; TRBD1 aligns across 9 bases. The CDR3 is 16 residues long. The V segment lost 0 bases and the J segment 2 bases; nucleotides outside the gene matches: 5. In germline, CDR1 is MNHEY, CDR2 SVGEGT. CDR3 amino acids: CASSYSVDRGAYEQYF. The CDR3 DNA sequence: TGTGCCAGCAGTTACTCTGTGGACAGGGGAGCCTACGAGCAGTACTTC.

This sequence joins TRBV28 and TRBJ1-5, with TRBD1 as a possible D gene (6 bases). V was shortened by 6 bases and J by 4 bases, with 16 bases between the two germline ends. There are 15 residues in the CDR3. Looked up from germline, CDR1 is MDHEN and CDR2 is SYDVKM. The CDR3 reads CASRGNRELNQPQHF. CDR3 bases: TGTGCCAGCAGGGGTAACAGGGAACTAAATCAGCCCCAGCATTTT.

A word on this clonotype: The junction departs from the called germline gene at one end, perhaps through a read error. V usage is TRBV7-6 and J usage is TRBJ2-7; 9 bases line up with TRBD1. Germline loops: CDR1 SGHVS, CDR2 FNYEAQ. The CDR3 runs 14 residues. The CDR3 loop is CASSMGQGHYAQYF. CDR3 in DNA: TGTGCCAGCAGCATGGGACAGGGTCACTACGCGCAGTACTTC.

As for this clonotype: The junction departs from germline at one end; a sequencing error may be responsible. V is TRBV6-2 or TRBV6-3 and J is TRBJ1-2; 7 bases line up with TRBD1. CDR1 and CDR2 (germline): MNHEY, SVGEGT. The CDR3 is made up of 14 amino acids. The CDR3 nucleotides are TGTGCCAGCAGCCAACCAACAGGGGTCTATGTCTACACCTTC. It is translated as CASSQPTGVYVYTF.

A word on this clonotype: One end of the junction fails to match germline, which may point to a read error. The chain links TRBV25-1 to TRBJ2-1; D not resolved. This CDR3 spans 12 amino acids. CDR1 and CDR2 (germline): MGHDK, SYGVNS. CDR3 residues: CASGDLDNEQFF. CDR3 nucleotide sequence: TGTGCCAGCGGTGATTTGGACAATGAGCAGTTCTTC.

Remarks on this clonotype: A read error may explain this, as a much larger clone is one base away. The CDR3 reads CASSLRGNTGELFF. DNA for the CDR3: TGTGCCAGCAGTTTACGGGGAAACACCGGGGAGCTGTTTTTT. The V gene is TRBV27, the J gene TRBJ2-2; D is perhaps TRBD2 (5 bases). The V gene's germline CDR1 is MNHEY and CDR2 SMNVEV (reference sequence). V was trimmed by 2 bases and J by 2 bases, leaving 6 bases between them. There are 14 residues in the CDR3.

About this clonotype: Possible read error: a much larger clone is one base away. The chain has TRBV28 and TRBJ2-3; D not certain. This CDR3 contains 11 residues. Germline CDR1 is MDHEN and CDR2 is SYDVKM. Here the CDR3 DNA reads TGTACCAGCAGTTTGGATGATACGCAGTATTTT. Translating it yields CTSSLDDTQYF.

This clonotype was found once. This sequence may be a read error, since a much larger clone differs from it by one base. CDR3 DNA: TGTGCCAGCAGCTTAGGGGGGGACCTCACAGATACGCAGTATTTT. This translates into CASSLGGDLTDTQYF. The chain links TRBV7-9 to TRBJ2-3, with D maybe TRBD2 (6 bases). The CDR3 is 15 amino acids. Germline loops: CDR1 SEHNR, CDR2 FQNEAQ (reference sequence). V lost 1 base and J lost 2, with 10 bases in between.

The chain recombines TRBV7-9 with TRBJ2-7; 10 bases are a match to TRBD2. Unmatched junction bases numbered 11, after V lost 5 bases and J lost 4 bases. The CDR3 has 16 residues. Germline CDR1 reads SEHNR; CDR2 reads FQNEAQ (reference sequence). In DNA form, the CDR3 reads TGTGCCAGCAGCCTAATATCTAGCGGGAGCGTGTACGAGCAGTACTTC. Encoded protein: CASSLISSGSVYEQYF.

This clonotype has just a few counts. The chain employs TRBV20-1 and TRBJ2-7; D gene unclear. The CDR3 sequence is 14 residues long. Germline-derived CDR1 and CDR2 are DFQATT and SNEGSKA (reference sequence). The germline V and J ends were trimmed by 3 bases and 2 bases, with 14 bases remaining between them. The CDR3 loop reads CSASLRESPYEQYF. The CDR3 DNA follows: TGCAGTGCTAGTCTAAGGGAATCCCCCTACGAGCAGTACTTC.

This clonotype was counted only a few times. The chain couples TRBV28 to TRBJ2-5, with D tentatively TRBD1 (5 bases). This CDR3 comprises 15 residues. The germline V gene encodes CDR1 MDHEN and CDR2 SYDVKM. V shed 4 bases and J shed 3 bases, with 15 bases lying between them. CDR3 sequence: CASSSQGVGKETQYF. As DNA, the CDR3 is TGTGCCAGCAGTTCCCAAGGGGTGGGTAAAGAGACCCAGTACTTC.

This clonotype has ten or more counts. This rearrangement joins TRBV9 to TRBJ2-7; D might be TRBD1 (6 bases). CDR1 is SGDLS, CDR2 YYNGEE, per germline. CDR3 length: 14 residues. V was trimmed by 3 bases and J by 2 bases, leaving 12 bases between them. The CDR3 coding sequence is TGTGCCAGCAGCGAAGACAGGTTCCCCTACGAGCAGTACTTC. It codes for CASSEDRFPYEQYF.

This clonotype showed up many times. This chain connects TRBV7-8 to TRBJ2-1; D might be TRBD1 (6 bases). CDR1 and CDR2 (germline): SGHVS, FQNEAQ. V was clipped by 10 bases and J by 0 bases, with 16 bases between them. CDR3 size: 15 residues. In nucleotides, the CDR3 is TGTGCCACCCTGGGGACACTGAGCTCCTACAATGAGCAGTTCTTC. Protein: CATLGTLSSYNEQFF.

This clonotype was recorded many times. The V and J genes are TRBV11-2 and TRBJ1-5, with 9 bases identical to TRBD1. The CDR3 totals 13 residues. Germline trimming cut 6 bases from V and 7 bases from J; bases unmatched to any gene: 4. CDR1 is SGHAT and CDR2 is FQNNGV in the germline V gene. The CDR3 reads CASSWTGDQPQHF. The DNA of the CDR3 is TGTGCCAGCAGTTGGACAGGGGACCAGCCCCAGCATTTT.

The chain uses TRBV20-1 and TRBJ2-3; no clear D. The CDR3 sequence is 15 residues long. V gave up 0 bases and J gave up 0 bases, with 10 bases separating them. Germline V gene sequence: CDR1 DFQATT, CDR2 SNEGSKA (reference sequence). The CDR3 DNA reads TGCAGTGCTAGAGATTTAAGGTCTAGCACAGATACGCAGTATTTT. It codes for CSARDLRSSTDTQYF.

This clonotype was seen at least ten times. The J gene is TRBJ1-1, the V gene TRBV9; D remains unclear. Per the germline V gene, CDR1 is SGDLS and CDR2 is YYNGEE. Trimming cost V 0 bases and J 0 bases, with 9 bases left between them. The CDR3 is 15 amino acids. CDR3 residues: CASSVGRLMNTEAFF. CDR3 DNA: TGTGCCAGCAGCGTAGGCCGATTGATGAACACTGAAGCTTTCTTT.